The entry that follows covers one T cell receptor (beta chain) sequence. Its target is not known. The source of the sample is a study of T cell responses to AZD1222 COVID-19 vaccine. This table comes from immunoSEQ multiplex PCR, and its TCRdb copy is limited to in-frame clones, with some not included. The sample includes about 150,000 clones, 80% to 95% of them seen just once. Study-level points and caveats: Receipt of two AZD1222 doses was followed by a rise in Spike-specific TCR breadth and depth. Clonal diversity may have been underestimated in mostly white British donors. Only a handful of AZD1222 recipients, six or seven in all, had baseline seropositivity.

The J segment lost 2 bases and the V segment lost 8 bases, leaving 9 bases of the junction unmatched. The CDR3 has 15 residues. Per germline, CDR1 MNHNY and CDR2 SVGAGI (reference sequence). Source: peripheral blood, taken 28 days after the second AZD1222 dose. This chain uses TRBV6-6 with TRBJ2-1; 7 nucleotides match TRBD2. The sequence was collected from an adult who received the AZD1222 COVID-19 vaccine. CDR3 in DNA: TGTGCCAGCGCCACGGGAGGACCCACCTACAATGAGCAGTTCTTC. Translated, it gives CASATGGPTYNEQFF.